The 30 T cell receptor beta chains listed next were all sequenced from one sample in a study of blood T cell repertoires in COVID-19. Sequenced by immunoSEQ multiplex PCR; TCRdb stores in-frame clones only, minus some. The sample contains a few hundred thousand clones, around 91% of which appear only once. The sequencing sample was made of PBMCs or T cells enriched from blood (not recorded which). All receptors derive from a man aged 18 to 29 who had recovered from COVID-19.

V and J are TRBV7-2 and TRBJ2-3; D unresolved. This CDR3 region has 15 residues. The ends were cut back, 5 bases at V and 2 bases at J, with 14 bases in the middle. Germline V gene sequence: CDR1 SGHTA, CDR2 FQGNSA. Written as DNA, the CDR3 is TGTGCCAGCAGCCTCATGAACTCCGCCACAGATACGCAGTATTTT. It encodes CASSLMNSATDTQYF. Full variable domain (remainder filled in from reference TRBV7-2 and TRBJ2-3): GAGVSQSPSNKVTEKGKDVELRCDPISGHTALYWYRQSLGQGLEFLIYFQGNSAPDKSGLPSDRFSAERTGGSVSTLTIQRTQQEDSAVYLCASSLMNSATDTQYFGPGTRLTVL.

The CDR3, as DNA: TGTGCCAGCGGTTTGTGGACTAGTAACGAGCAGTACTTC. Its protein product is CASGLWTSNEQYF. The rearrangement joins TRBV11-2 to TRBJ2-7; 7 bases match TRBD2. The germline V gene encodes CDR1 SGHAT and CDR2 FQNNGV. CDR3 length: 13 residues. Losses at the gene ends were 8 bases for V and 5 bases for J; bases not matched to a gene: 9.

A single count supports this clone. The rearrangement links TRBV23-1 to TRBJ1-4, with D perhaps matching TRBD1 (5 bases). TRBV23-1 is annotated as an ORF whose role is uncertain. This CDR3 is built from 17 residues. V lost 0 bases and J lost 8, with 19 bases in between. This CDR3 reads CASSQSSPGEGSEKLFF. In nucleotides, the CDR3 is TGCGCCAGCAGTCAATCGTCGCCGGGGGAGGGATCCGAAAAACTGTTTTTT.

The chain joins TRBV5-1 to TRBJ2-1; 13 positions match TRBD2. With 5 bases clipped from V and 7 bases from J, the junction kept 15 bases outside the gene matches. Germline V gives CDR1 SGHRS, CDR2 YFSETQ. CDR3 length: 18 residues. DNA for the CDR3: TGCGCCAGCAGTTCGGGACGGATAGGACTAGCGGGAGCAAATGAGCAGTTCTTC. This encodes CASSSGRIGLAGANEQFF.

This clone was recorded a few times. V is TRBV7-2 and J is TRBJ1-3; D might be TRBD1 (6 bases). Trimming removed 5 bases at V and 3 bases at J, with 14 bases between. The CDR3 contains 15 residues. Germline V gives CDR1 SGHTA, CDR2 FQGNSA. CDR3 protein: CASSLGATYGNTIYF. The CDR3 DNA sequence: TGTGCCAGCAGCCTGGGGGCCACTTATGGAAACACCATATATTTT.

The chain is built from TRBV9 and TRBJ2-3, with D possibly TRBD1 on 7 matching bases. Germline V gene lookup returns CDR1 SGDLS and CDR2 YYNGEE. V was trimmed by 4 bases and J by 0 bases, leaving 15 bases between them. The CDR3 consists of 16 residues. The CDR3 sequence is CASSPQGGTSTDTQYF. DNA of the CDR3: TGTGCCAGCAGCCCCCAGGGGGGAACTAGCACAGATACGCAGTATTTT. The variable domain in full, with the rest retrieved from reference TRBV9 and TRBJ2-3, is DSGVTQTPKHLITATGQRVTLRCSPRSGDLSVYWYQQSLDQGLQFLIQYYNGEERAKGNILERFSAQQFPDLHSELNLSSLELGDSALYFCASSPQGGTSTDTQYFGPGTRLTVL.

J is TRBJ1-1 and V is TRBV5-4; tentatively, D is TRBD1 (6 bases). V was cut by 4 bases and J by 3 bases, with 16 bases left in between. The CDR3 covers 15 residues. The germline CDR1 and CDR2 sequences are SGHNT and YYREEE (reference sequence). DNA of the CDR3: TGTGCCAGCAGCGGTGGCAGGGGTAGGGACACTGAAGCTTTCTTT. Residues: CASSGGRGRDTEAFF.

The gene calls are TRBV3-1 (or the pseudogene TRBV3-2) and TRBJ2-7; the match to TRBD2 covers 9 bases. This CDR3 comprises 14 residues. V was clipped by 1 base and J by 6 bases; unmatched bases: 4. Germline CDR1 and CDR2: LGHDT and YNNKEL (reference sequence). The CDR3 sequence: CASSQGSSGTEQYF. Here the CDR3 DNA reads TGTGCCAGCAGCCAAGGGTCTAGCGGGACCGAGCAGTACTTC.

CDR3 residues: CASSETGSPKNIQYF. The CDR3 DNA follows: TGTGCCAGCAGCGAGACAGGCTCTCCCAAAAACATTCAGTACTTC. The chain couples TRBV14 to TRBJ2-4, with D tentatively TRBD1 (6 bases). V gave up 5 bases and J gave up 2 bases, with 13 bases separating them. The CDR3 is made up of 15 amino acids. CDR1 and CDR2 (germline): SGHDN, FVKESK.

The rearrangement uses TRBV11-2 and TRBJ1-3; no definite D call. The CDR3 totals 16 residues. Germline V gives CDR1 SGHAT, CDR2 FQNNGV. Trimming left V 4 bases short and J 0 bases short, with 13 bases between. The CDR3 loop reads CASSSAGSASGNTIYF. CDR3 nucleotides: TGTGCCAGCAGCTCCGCCGGTTCTGCCTCTGGAAACACCATATATTTT. Together with reference TRBV11-2 and TRBJ1-3, the CDR3 gives the full variable domain: EAGVAQSPRYKIIEKRQSVAFWCNPISGHATLYWYQQILGQGPKLLIQFQNNGVVDDSQLPKDRFSAERLKGVDSTLKIQPAKLEDSAVYLCASSSAGSASGNTIYFGEGSWLTVV.

The chain couples TRBV28 to TRBJ1-4; no reliable D call. The germline CDR1 and CDR2 sequences are MDHEN and SYDVKM. This CDR3 has 14 amino acids. The V gene lost 8 bases and the J gene lost 4 bases, with 14 bases spanning the gap. CDR3 loop: CASSARVNNEKLFF. The CDR3 DNA is TGTGCCAGCTCTGCCCGGGTGAATAATGAAAAACTGTTTTTT.

V gene TRBV29-1 combines with J gene TRBJ2-5, with TRBD2 matching 8 bases. The trim removed 3 bases at V and 1 base at J, leaving 1 base unmatched. This CDR3 comprises 13 residues. Looked up from germline, CDR1 is SQVTM and CDR2 is ANQGSEA. CDR3 coding DNA: TGCAGCGTTGATAGCGGGGTCCAAGAGACCCAGTACTTC. Protein: CSVDSGVQETQYF.

The rearrangement links TRBV18 to TRBJ1-6; a weak D match, TRBD1 (6 bases). Germline V gene sequence: CDR1 KGHSH, CDR2 LQKENI. The CDR3 is made up of 16 amino acids. The V end lost 2 bases, the J end lost 1 base, and 9 bases lay between the germline ends. CDR3 bases: TGTGCCAGCTCACCAATCACAGGGTCCTATAATTCACCCCTCCACTTT. Translated: CASSPITGSYNSPLHF.

This chain links TRBV11-1 with TRBJ1-1, with 7 nucleotides matching TRBD1. CDR1 and CDR2 (germline): SGHAT, FQDESV (reference sequence). The CDR3 runs 14 residues. With 3 bases clipped from V and 4 bases from J, the junction kept 5 bases outside the gene matches. The CDR3 nucleotides read TGTGCCAGCAGCTTCCCCCAGGGGGGCACTGAAGCTTTCTTT. It translates to CASSFPQGGTEAFF.

A note on this clone: The sample holds other DNA sequences that translate to the same CDR3. V usage is TRBV14 and J usage is TRBJ1-2; 7 bases fit TRBD1. The trim removed 1 base at V and 1 base at J, leaving 3 bases unmatched. Germline V CDR1 and CDR2: SGHDN, FVKESK. This CDR3 is built from 15 residues. The CDR3 loop reads CASSQGDSLNYGYTF. The CDR3, as DNA: TGTGCCAGCAGCCAAGGGGACAGCCTTAACTATGGCTACACCTTC.

The chain combines TRBV28 with TRBJ2-7; no definite D call. Germline CDR1 MDHEN, CDR2 SYDVKM. V gave up 2 bases and J gave up 2 bases, with 10 bases separating them. This CDR3 comprises 14 residues. The CDR3 coding sequence is TGTGCCAGCAGTTTAATGGAGCACCCCTACGAGCAGTACTTC. Its translation is CASSLMEHPYEQYF.

This chain links TRBV5-1 with TRBJ1-2; possible D gene TRBD1, 6 bases. With 4 bases removed from V and 8 bases from J, the gap between germline ends came to 18 bases. Germline CDR1 reads SGHRS; CDR2 reads YFSETQ. There are 14 residues in the CDR3. The CDR3 DNA is TGCGCCAGCAGCCTTGGGACATCTGAGGGGGGCTACACCTTC. This sequence encodes CASSLGTSEGGYTF.

The rearrangement uses TRBV29-1 and TRBJ2-1; the match to TRBD2 covers 16 bases. CDR3 length: 18 residues. In germline, CDR1 is SQVTM, CDR2 ANQGSEA. V was pared by 1 base and J by 7 bases, with 10 bases of the junction left unmatched. CDR3 amino acids: CSVEGKGLAGGGLNEQFF. CDR3 nucleotide sequence: TGCAGCGTTGAAGGAAAGGGACTAGCGGGAGGGGGCTTGAATGAGCAGTTCTTC.

This rearrangement joins TRBV6-2 or TRBV6-3 to TRBJ2-7, with D possibly being TRBD2 (6 bases). Trimming removed 4 bases from V and 9 bases from J, with 10 bases in between. This CDR3 comprises 11 residues. Germline V gives CDR1 MNHEY, CDR2 SVGEGT. The CDR3 sequence: CASSSGTPQYF. The DNA for the CDR3 is TGTGCCAGCAGTTCCGGGACTCCGCAGTACTTC.

This chain links TRBV3-1 (or the pseudogene TRBV3-2) with TRBJ2-7; no firm D call. This CDR3 spans 13 amino acids. Germline V CDR1 and CDR2: LGHDT, YNNKEL (reference sequence). V dropped 0 bases and J dropped 5 bases, with 8 bases sitting between them. The CDR3: CASSQESVHEQYF. In DNA form, the CDR3 reads TGTGCCAGCAGCCAAGAGAGCGTCCACGAGCAGTACTTC.

This chain joins TRBV4-2 and TRBJ2-3; 13 nucleotides line up with TRBD2. The junction had 7 bases not matched to a gene; V was cut back by 0 bases and J by 4 bases. The CDR3 has 18 amino acids. In germline, CDR1 is LGHNA, CDR2 YNFKEQ. The CDR3 bases are TGTGCCAGCAGCCAAGATTGGACTAGCGGGAGTTTGGCAGATACGCAGTATTTT. Protein product: CASSQDWTSGSLADTQYF.

The rearrangement links TRBV7-9 to TRBJ1-1; 7 positions agree with TRBD1. This CDR3 has 14 residues. Germline values: CDR1 SEHNR, CDR2 FQNEAQ (reference sequence). The ends lost 3 bases at V and 12 bases at J; junction bases unmatched: 13. The CDR3 nucleotides are TGTGCCAGCAGCTTGGTTAGGGACAGTGGTACATCTTTCTTT. Amino acid sequence: CASSLVRDSGTSFF.

This clone has more than one count but fewer than ten. Here the CDR3 reads CASSLQTDTQYF. CDR3 DNA sequence: TGTGCCAGCAGTCTCCAGACAGATACGCAGTATTTT. This chain joins TRBV12-3 or TRBV12-4 and TRBJ2-3; D is unresolved. The length of the CDR3 is 12 residues. V was pared by 5 bases and J by 3 bases, with 6 bases between.

The chain couples TRBV5-6 to TRBJ2-3; the match to TRBD1 covers 7 bases. Germline-derived CDR1 and CDR2 are SGHDT and YYEEEE. This CDR3 is built from 16 residues. The V segment lost 5 bases and the J segment 2 bases; nucleotides outside the gene matches: 11. This CDR3 reads CASRPWDSRYTDTQYF. CDR3 bases: TGTGCCAGCAGACCGTGGGACAGCAGATACACAGATACGCAGTATTTT.

The V call is TRBV27, the J call TRBJ2-2, with D unclear. The germline V and J ends were trimmed by 2 bases and 6 bases, with 7 bases remaining between them. CDR1 MNHEY and CDR2 SMNVEV come from the germline V gene (reference sequence). This CDR3 region has 13 residues. The CDR3, as DNA: TGTGCCAGCAGTTTACCCGGTCCCGGGGAGCTGTTTTTT. Amino acids: CASSLPGPGELFF.

The chain links TRBV18 to TRBJ1-6; 7 bases line up with TRBD1. CDR3 size: 14 residues. Germline V CDR1 and CDR2: KGHSH, LQKENI. After removal of 3 bases from V and 13 bases from J, the junction contained 9 bases not matched to a gene. The CDR3 protein is CASSPTTGVSPLHF. Written as DNA, the CDR3 is TGTGCCAGCTCACCTACTACAGGGGTTTCGCCCCTCCACTTT.

This rearrangement joins TRBV28 to TRBJ2-7; a weak D match, TRBD1 (5 bases). V lost 4 bases and J 0 bases, leaving 13 bases between the germline ends. Per germline, CDR1 MDHEN and CDR2 SYDVKM. The length of the CDR3 is 15 residues. Here the CDR3 DNA reads TGTGCCAGCAGTTATCCCCAGGGCCTCTCCTACGAGCAGTACTTC. Protein: CASSYPQGLSYEQYF.

The chain has TRBV3-1 (or the pseudogene TRBV3-2) and TRBJ2-1; 8 nucleotides align to TRBD2. After removal of 0 bases from V and 0 bases from J, the junction contained 4 bases not matched to a gene. The CDR3 is 17 residues long. The germline V gene has CDR1 LGHDT and CDR2 YNNKEL (reference sequence). In DNA form, the CDR3 reads TGTGCCAGCAGCCAAGATCTAAGCGGGAGCTCCTACAATGAGCAGTTCTTC. Translated, it gives CASSQDLSGSSYNEQFF.

The chain couples TRBV24-1 to TRBJ2-5; 7 bases agree with TRBD1. This CDR3 comprises 15 residues. The germline CDR1 and CDR2 sequences are KGHDR and SFDVKD. Losses at the gene ends were 3 bases for V and 4 bases for J; bases not matched to a gene: 7. CDR3 DNA sequence: TGTGCCACCAGTGATGCCGGGACAGCCGGAGAGACCCAGTACTTC. Translating gives CATSDAGTAGETQYF.

The V gene is TRBV27, the J gene TRBJ2-7; D not resolved. CDR1 and CDR2 (germline): MNHEY, SMNVEV (reference sequence). This CDR3 contains 13 residues. V was shortened by 8 bases and J by 0 bases, with 11 bases between the two germline ends. The CDR3 DNA is TGTGCCAGCCCCAGGCGCAGCTCCTACGAGCAGTACTTC. Translating gives CASPRRSSYEQYF.